This TCR beta chain was sequenced in a study of T-cell reconstitution after alpha-beta-depleted transplantation in children. Study-level results: A year post-transplant, T-cell counts and diversity derived mostly from newly produced T cells.

Construction of the TCRbeta library involved unique molecular identifiers. TCRdb recomputed calls from the PCR reads with MiXCR, one row per CDR3 protein. The sample includes 600,000 to 700,000 distinct CDR3 sequences, around 13% of them seen just once. This clonotype occurred many times. Antigen unknown. This clonotype was obtained from a girl aged 2-10 years with congenital amegakaryocytic thrombocytopenia, due to receive a stem cell transplant. This specimen was PBMCs, taken before TCRalphabeta/CD19-depleted stem cell transplant.

This CDR3 reads CASSLAAASFF. In nucleotides, the CDR3 is TGTGCCAGCAGTTTAGCGGCAGCAAGTTTCTTT. V is TRBV28 and J is TRBJ1-1, with unresolved D. CDR3 length: 11 amino acids. The germline gives CDR1 MDHEN, CDR2 SYDVKM. V gave up 2 bases and J gave up 13 bases, with 11 bases separating them. The entire variable domain, with the rest obtained from reference TRBV28 and TRBJ1-1, is as follows: DVKVTQSSRYLVKRTGEKVFLECVQDMDHENMFWYRQDPGLGLRLIYFSYDVKMKEKGDIPEGYSVSREKKERFSLILESASTNQTSMYLCASSLAAASFFGQGTRLTVV.